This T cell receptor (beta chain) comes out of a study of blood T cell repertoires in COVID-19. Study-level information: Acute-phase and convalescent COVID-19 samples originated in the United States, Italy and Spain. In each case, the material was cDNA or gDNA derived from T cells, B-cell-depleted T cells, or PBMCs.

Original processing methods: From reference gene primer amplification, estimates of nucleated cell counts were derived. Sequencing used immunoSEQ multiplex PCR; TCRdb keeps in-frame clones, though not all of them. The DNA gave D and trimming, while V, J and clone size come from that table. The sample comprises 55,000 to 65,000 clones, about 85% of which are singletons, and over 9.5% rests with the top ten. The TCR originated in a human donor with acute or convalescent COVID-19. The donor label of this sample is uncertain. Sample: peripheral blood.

This chain's CDR3 is CASSTNTGSTYEQYF. The CDR3 nucleotides are TGCGCCAGCAGCACAAATACAGGTTCTACCTACGAGCAGTACTTC. The chain joins TRBV5-1 to TRBJ2-7; a weak D match, TRBD1 (5 bases). The V and J ends lost 4 bases and 2 bases respectively, with 16 bases between them. CDR3 length: 15 amino acids. Germline V gene lookup returns CDR1 SGHRS and CDR2 YFSETQ.